Below are 21 T cell receptor beta chains sequenced from a single sample in a study of T cell repertoires in cytomegalovirus infection. TCRdb itself ran the reads through MiXCR, one entry per CDR3 protein. Of some 800,000 distinct CDR3 sequences listed, around 29% are singletons. Antigens of these TCRs are unknown. Sequencing used cultured CD8+ T cells from PBMCs, obtained from culture after CMV antigen stimulation. All receptors derive from a human donor in good health (CMV status not recorded). Some clones in this sample may be carry-over from other donors' samples.

In its sample, this clonotype was seen a few times. This chain links TRBV7-6 with TRBJ1-2; the D is unclear. Trimming removed 0 bases at V and 9 bases at J, with 17 bases between. Germline V lookup: CDR1 SGHVS, CDR2 FNYEAQ. This CDR3 spans 15 amino acids. The CDR3 nucleotides read TGTGCCAGCAGCTTAGCGTTTGGGGAGGGCGGGAGCTACACCTTC. Its protein is CASSLAFGEGGSYTF.

This clonotype showed up just a few times. The chain links TRBV7-9 to TRBJ1-5; weak D call: TRBD1 (6 bases). The CDR3 loop spans 17 amino acids. Germline CDR1 is SEHNR and CDR2 is FQNEAQ (reference sequence). V was trimmed by 0 bases and J by 0 bases, leaving 12 bases between them. CDR3 sequence reads: CASSLAVGHYSNQPQHF. CDR3 bases: TGTGCCAGCAGCTTAGCGGTGGGACACTATAGCAATCAGCCCCAGCATTTT.

The chain couples TRBV12-3 or TRBV12-4 to TRBJ2-3; possibly TRBD1 for D (5 bases). Trimming stripped 8 bases from V and 4 bases from J, with 13 bases between. This CDR3 is built from 13 residues. CDR3 loop: CASGPGWADTQYF. The CDR3 DNA follows: TGTGCCAGCGGTCCAGGGTGGGCAGATACGCAGTATTTT.

The sample holds a few counts of this clonotype. The V and J genes are TRBV6-6 and TRBJ2-7; tentatively, D is TRBD1 or TRBD2 (5 bases each). Germline values: CDR1 MNHNY, CDR2 SVGAGI (reference sequence). V was pared by 5 bases and J by 3 bases, with 17 bases between. CDR3 length: 15 residues. CDR3 loop: CASSQGLLGDYEQYF. CDR3 in DNA: TGTGCCAGCAGTCAGGGTCTCCTGGGGGACTACGAGCAGTACTTC.

This clonotype was seen repeatedly, ten times or more. V usage is TRBV7-2 and J usage is TRBJ1-6; possible D gene TRBD1, 5 bases. This CDR3 is built from 17 residues. Trimming left V 5 bases short and J 0 bases short, with 14 bases between. Per germline, CDR1 SGHTA and CDR2 FQGNSA. The CDR3 nucleotides are TGTGCCAGCAGCACGGGACGGAAGAGCTCCTATAATTCACCCCTCCACTTT. This codes for CASSTGRKSSYNSPLHF. Combining the CDR3 with reference TRBV7-2 and TRBJ1-6 gives the whole variable domain GAGVSQSPSNKVTEKGKDVELRCDPISGHTALYWYRQSLGQGLEFLIYFQGNSAPDKSGLPSDRFSAERTGGSVSTLTIQRTQQEDSAVYLCASSTGRKSSYNSPLHFGNGTRLTVT.

The gene calls are TRBV19 and TRBJ2-1; tentatively, D is TRBD1 (5 bases). The CDR3 consists of 11 residues. V shed 6 bases and J shed 5 bases, with 5 bases lying between them. Germline V gene data show CDR1 as LNHDA and CDR2 as SQIVND (reference sequence). CDR3 protein: CASRGDNEQFF. The CDR3 DNA reads as TGTGCCAGTAGAGGGGACAATGAGCAGTTCTTC.

This clonotype was seen ten or more times. The chain joins TRBV7-2 to TRBJ2-7; no clear D gene. CDR1 and CDR2 from the germline V gene are SGHTA and FQGNSA. V gave up 1 base and J gave up 2 bases, with 9 bases separating them. This CDR3 has 14 residues. CDR3 coding DNA: TGTGCCAGCAGCTTAGGCGACACAGCCTACGAGCAGTACGTC. Protein product: CASSLGDTAYEQYV.

This clonotype turned up a few times. This sequence joins TRBV4-1 and TRBJ2-6; D is possibly TRBD1 (5 bases). V was clipped by 1 base and J by 4 bases, with 14 bases between them. The CDR3 spans 17 residues. Per the germline V gene, CDR1 is MGHRA and CDR2 is YSYEKL. The CDR3 region has the DNA TGCGCCAGCAGCCAAGTGACCACAGGTACGGGGGCCAACGTCCTGACTTTC. Protein sequence: CASSQVTTGTGANVLTF.

There are a few counts of this clonotype. CDR3 region: CATGGQGRNTDTQYF. The DNA for the CDR3 is TGTGCCACCGGAGGACAGGGTCGAAACACAGATACGCAGTATTTT. The chain is built from TRBV10-3 and TRBJ2-3; TRBD1 matches 8 bases. Germline CDR1 ENHRY, CDR2 SYGVKD. V gave up 10 bases and J gave up 2 bases; unmatched junction bases: 11. This CDR3 spans 15 amino acids.

This clonotype was found a few times. V gene TRBV6-5 combines with J gene TRBJ2-1; D not certain. The CDR3 totals 13 residues. Germline values: CDR1 MNHEY, CDR2 SVGAGI. Trimming cost V 7 bases and J 5 bases, with 12 bases left between them. The chain's CDR3 is CASTPQNHNEQFF. CDR3 coding DNA: TGTGCCAGCACACCACAGAACCACAATGAGCAGTTCTTC.

This clonotype was seen only a few times. J is TRBJ2-1 and V is TRBV20-1; tentative D call: TRBD1 (5 bases). The CDR3 is 13 amino acids. The V end was cut by 6 bases, the J end by 4 bases, with 13 bases between. CDR1 DFQATT and CDR2 SNEGSKA come from the germline V gene (reference sequence). CDR3 in amino acids: CSAQGQGYNEQFF. The CDR3 DNA reads TGCAGTGCCCAAGGGCAGGGATACAATGAGCAGTTCTTC.

This clonotype was detected only a few times. The chain recombines TRBV6-1 with TRBJ1-2, with D tentatively TRBD1 (6 bases). Trimming shortened V by 10 bases and J by 4 bases, and 19 bases separated the two germline ends. From germline, CDR1 is MNHNS and CDR2 SASEGT. The CDR3 has 14 amino acids. The CDR3 spells CATQRGGTPYGYTF. CDR3 coding DNA: TGTGCCACCCAGAGGGGCGGGACACCCTATGGCTACACCTTC.

This clonotype was seen a few times. The chain is built from TRBV7-9 and TRBJ1-2; no reliable D call. The CDR3 is 13 amino acids. V was shortened by 5 bases and J by 0 bases, with 7 bases between the two germline ends. Germline-derived CDR1 and CDR2 are SEHNR and FQNEAQ (reference sequence). CDR3 protein: CASSREANYGYTF. CDR3 DNA: TGTGCCAGCAGCCGCGAAGCTAACTATGGCTACACCTTC.

This chain uses TRBV6-6 with TRBJ2-7; possible D gene TRBD1, 6 bases. CDR3 length: 15 residues. Germline CDR1 and CDR2: MNHNY and SVGAGI (reference sequence). The V end was cut by 2 bases, the J end by 0 bases, with 11 bases between. The CDR3 DNA follows: TGTGCCAGCAGTTACAGGGACACTTACTCCTACGAGCAGTACGTC. Residues: CASSYRDTYSYEQYV.

The rearrangement links TRBV6-2 or TRBV6-3 to TRBJ1-1; D possibly corresponds to TRBD1 (5 bases). Trimming took off 6 bases at V and 1 base at J, with 12 bases between the two ends. Germline CDR1 is MNHEY and CDR2 is SVGEGT. The CDR3 has 14 residues. The CDR3 nucleotides read TGTGCCAGCAGCCAAAGTCAGGGGAACACTGAAGCTTTCTTT. Protein sequence: CASSQSQGNTEAFF.

In this sample, this clonotype turned up many times. J is TRBJ2-5 and V is TRBV7-8; D is possibly TRBD2 (5 bases). Deletions cut 2 bases from V and 4 bases from J, with 14 bases between. Germline assignment: CDR1 SGHVS and CDR2 FQNEAQ. This CDR3 has 15 amino acids. The CDR3 is CASSLWREEGETQYF. The CDR3 nucleotides are TGTGCCAGCAGCTTATGGAGAGAAGAGGGAGAGACCCAGTACTTC.

This clonotype has a count of ten or more. The gene calls are TRBV7-8 and TRBJ1-1, with D uncertain. CDR3 size: 12 residues. Germline V lookup: CDR1 SGHVS, CDR2 FQNEAQ. V shed 5 bases and J shed 6 bases, with 10 bases lying between them. CDR3 nucleotide sequence: TGTGCCAGCAGCCCAATTACCCCTGAAGCTTTCTTT. Residues: CASSPITPEAFF. Together with reference TRBV7-8 and TRBJ1-1, the CDR3 gives the full variable domain: GAGVSQSPRYKVAKRGQDVALRCDPISGHVSLFWYQQALGQGPEFLTYFQNEAQLDKSGLPSDRFFAERPEGSVSTLKIQRTQQEDSAVYLCASSPITPEAFFGQGTRLTVV.

The sample holds many counts of this clonotype. The chain employs TRBV7-2 and TRBJ2-3; a possible D gene is TRBD2 (7 bases). Trimming took off 3 bases at V and 3 bases at J, with 13 bases between the two ends. The CDR3 covers 15 residues. Germline assignment: CDR1 SGHTA and CDR2 FQGNSA. The CDR3 DNA reads TGTGCCAGCAGCTTCGTGGGGGGGCGAACAGATACGCAGTATTTT. Amino acids: CASSFVGGRTDTQYF.

This clonotype was observed many times. The V and J genes are TRBV12-3 or TRBV12-4 and TRBJ1-1; D might be TRBD1 (5 bases). The CDR3 runs 17 residues. V was clipped by 5 bases and J by 3 bases, with 22 bases between them. CDR3 sequence (DNA): TGTGCCAGCAGTCCTTTCGGGGCTCCGAGCGAGGACACTGAAGCTTTCTTT. Its translation: CASSPFGAPSEDTEAFF.

The V gene is TRBV27, the J gene TRBJ1-5, with 7 bases fitting TRBD1. V trimming: 0 bases; J trimming: 7 bases; junction bases outside the gene matches: 15. CDR3 size: 18 residues. Germline-derived CDR1 and CDR2 are MNHEY and SMNVEV (reference sequence). Written as DNA, the CDR3 is TGTGCCAGCAGTTTATCCCCGTCCAGAGACAGGGCGACACAGCCCCAGCATTTT. Residues: CASSLSPSRDRATQPQHF.

This clonotype has ten or more counts. V and J are TRBV6-2 or TRBV6-3 and TRBJ2-1; 9 bases are shared with TRBD2. From germline, CDR1 is MNHEY and CDR2 SVGEGT. CDR3 size: 15 residues. Trimming cost V 6 bases and J 0 bases; bases outside gene matches: 3. CDR3 DNA: TGTGCCAGCAGCCTAGCGGGGAACTCCTACAATGAGCAGTTCTTC. The encoded protein is CASSLAGNSYNEQFF.